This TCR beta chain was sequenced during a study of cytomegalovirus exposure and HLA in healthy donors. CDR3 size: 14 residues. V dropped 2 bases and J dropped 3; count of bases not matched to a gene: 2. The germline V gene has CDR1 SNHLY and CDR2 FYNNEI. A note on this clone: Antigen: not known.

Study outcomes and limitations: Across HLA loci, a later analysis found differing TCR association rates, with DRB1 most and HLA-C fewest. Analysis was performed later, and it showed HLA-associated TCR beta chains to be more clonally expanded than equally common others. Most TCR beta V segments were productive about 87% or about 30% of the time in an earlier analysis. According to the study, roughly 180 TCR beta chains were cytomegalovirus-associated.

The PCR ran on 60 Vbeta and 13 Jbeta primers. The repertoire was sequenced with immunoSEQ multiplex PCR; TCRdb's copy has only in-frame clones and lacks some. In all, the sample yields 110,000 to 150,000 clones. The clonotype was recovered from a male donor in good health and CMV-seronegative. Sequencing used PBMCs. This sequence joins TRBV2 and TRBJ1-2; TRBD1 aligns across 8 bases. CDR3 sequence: CASSEWGQDYGYTF. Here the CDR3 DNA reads TGTGCCAGCAGTGAATGGGGACAGGACTATGGCTACACCTTC.